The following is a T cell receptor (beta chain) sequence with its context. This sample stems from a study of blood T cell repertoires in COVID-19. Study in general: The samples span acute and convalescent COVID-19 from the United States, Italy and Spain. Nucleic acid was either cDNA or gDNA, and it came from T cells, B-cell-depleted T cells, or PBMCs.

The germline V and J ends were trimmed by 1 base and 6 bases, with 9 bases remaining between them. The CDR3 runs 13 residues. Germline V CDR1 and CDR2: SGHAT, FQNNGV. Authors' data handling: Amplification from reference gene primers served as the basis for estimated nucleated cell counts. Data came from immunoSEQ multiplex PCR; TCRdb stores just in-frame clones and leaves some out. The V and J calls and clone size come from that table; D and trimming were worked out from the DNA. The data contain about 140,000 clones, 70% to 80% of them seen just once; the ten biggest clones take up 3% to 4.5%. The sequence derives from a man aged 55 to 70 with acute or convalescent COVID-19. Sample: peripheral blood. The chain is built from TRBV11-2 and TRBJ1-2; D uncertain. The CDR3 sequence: CASSLGGVDGYTF. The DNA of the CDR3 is TGTGCCAGCAGCTTAGGCGGAGTCGATGGCTACACCTTC.